One sample yielded the 5 T cell receptor beta chains listed below, sequenced in a study of cytomegalovirus exposure and HLA in healthy donors. The PCR was carried out with 60 Vbeta primers and 13 Jbeta primers. Clones were sequenced by immunoSEQ multiplex PCR, and TCRdb holds only the in-frame ones, with some missing. In total, the table holds fewer than 60,000 clones. The sequenced material came from PBMCs. The receptors shown here come from a woman in her 40s in good health and CMV-seronegative.

The rearrangement uses TRBV18 and TRBJ1-3; 11 positions agree with TRBD1. V lost 3 bases and J lost 4; bases outside the gene matches: 8. The CDR3 totals 17 residues. CDR1 and CDR2 from the germline V gene are KGHSH and LQKENI. CDR3 DNA sequence: TGTGCCAGCTCACCCATATCGGACAGGGGGCGCGGAAACACCATATATTTT. It encodes CASSPISDRGRGNTIYF.

The V and J genes are TRBV9 and TRBJ1-2; a possible D gene is TRBD1 (6 bases). The CDR3 covers 16 residues. Germline values: CDR1 SGDLS, CDR2 YYNGEE. Trimming stripped 3 bases from V and 5 bases from J, with 20 bases between. The CDR3 sequence is CASSAPPIDRQYGYTF. The CDR3 coding sequence is TGTGCCAGCAGCGCCCCACCCATTGACAGGCAGTATGGCTACACCTTC.

A word on this clone: An end of the junction does not agree with germline; a read error may underlie this. This chain joins TRBV30 and TRBJ1-4; D call uncertain. This CDR3 contains 15 residues. Germline CDR1 GTSNPN, CDR2 SVGIG (reference sequence). CDR3 residues: CAGSRSTPLNEKLFF. In nucleotides, the CDR3 is TGTGCCGGGAGTAGGAGTACTCCTCTTAATGAAAAACTGTTTTTT.

The chain combines TRBV28 with TRBJ2-3, with a tentative D call TRBD2 (7 bases). Trimming cost V 5 bases and J 4 bases, with 13 bases left between them. Germline V gene data show CDR1 as MDHEN and CDR2 as SYDVKM. The CDR3 runs 14 residues. The CDR3 reads CASSTSGGPDTQYF. The DNA for the CDR3 is TGTGCCAGCAGTACCTCGGGGGGCCCAGATACGCAGTATTTT.

The chain employs TRBV27 and TRBJ1-1, with 7 bases that match TRBD1. J lost 10 bases, V lost 5 bases, and 16 bases had no gene match. The CDR3 loop spans 15 amino acids. CDR1 and CDR2 from the germline V gene are MNHEY and SMNVEV (reference sequence). The CDR3 region is CASSPRSGGLKGAFF. CDR3 nucleotide sequence: TGTGCCAGCAGTCCTCGGTCAGGGGGTTTGAAGGGAGCTTTCTTT.